This T cell receptor (beta chain) derives from a study of blood T cell repertoires in COVID-19. As handled by the study authors: From reference gene primer amplification, estimates of nucleated cell counts were derived. Assay: immunoSEQ multiplex PCR; the TCRdb copy retains only in-frame clones and omits some. Clone size and the V and J calls come from that table; the DNA yielded D and trimming. The data show approximately 150,000 clones, 80% to 85% seen once. This CDR3 is built from 15 residues. Trimming removed 1 base from V and 1 base from J, with 9 bases in between. CDR1 is SEHNR and CDR2 is FQNEAQ in the germline V gene (reference sequence).

The sequencing input was peripheral blood. The clonotype was recovered from a man between 65 and 79 years old with active or convalescent COVID-19. This rearrangement joins TRBV7-9 to TRBJ2-3; the D gene is possibly TRBD2 (6 bases). CDR3 coding DNA: TGTGCCAGCAGCTTAGTGGGGGAGGGCACAGATACGCAGTATTTT. Translation: CASSLVGEGTDTQYF.